This T cell receptor beta chain stems from a study of beta chain features in type 1 diabetes listed by TCRdb under 2018. Broadly, across the study: Patients and healthy donors did not differ in mean age, gender distribution, total cell number or subset yield. In the study, TCRB repertoires of sorted circulating CD4+ T cell subsets from recently diagnosed type 1 diabetes patients were compared with those of matched healthy donors. A total of about 110,000,000 sorted cells were examined across all samples, and a strong correlation was observed between cell number per subset and RNA yield. Naive and central memory subsets were obtained from all 28 donors, but regulatory and stem cell-like memory subsets were isolated from only 8 patients and about 8 healthy donors. Study-wide findings and limitations: At VDJ recombination sites, patients with type 1 diabetes made fewer insertions and deleted more nucleotides, a pattern implying thymic rearrangement abnormalities. Because cDNA was sequenced instead of genomic DNA, highly expressing activated cells could be over-represented, though the groups showed no difference in activation or CD3 levels. Shorter templates might be favored by PCR, yet because patient and control samples were amplified and corrected together, any such skew would affect both groups equally. The naive, central memory and regulatory TCRB repertoires appeared to resemble one another more closely among patients than among healthy donors. In all four CD4+ subsets, TCRB CDR3 length was moderately but significantly shorter in type 1 diabetes patients. Only small numbers of individuals were included in the HLA sub-analyses, which left unresolved whether HLA type had any influence on TCRB rearrangement.

Each donor gave one peripheral blood draw, averaging around 120 mL, which was collected into heparinised tubes. Using a panel that included CD45RO, CCR7, CD25, CD127, CD95 and CD27, naive, central memory, regulatory and stem cell-like memory CD4+ T cells were sorted on a BD FACSAria II. A purity above 98% was achieved for all sorted populations. PBMCs were separated immediately by Lymphoprep density gradient centrifugation and were stained directly, without being cultured. Samples were stained and sorted in pairs, with one healthy donor and one patient per experiment, so that batch effects were minimized. The entire isolated RNA was reverse transcribed using the High Capacity cDNA Reverse Transcription Kit, and thus expressed TCRB transcripts were sequenced. Deep immunoSEQ sequencing was applied to naive, central memory and regulatory T cell samples, giving an average of about 3.57 million total reads per sample. Sorted cells were lysed in RLT buffer, and RNA was extracted using DNase-treated RNeasy Micro or Mini kits according to cell number. Each cell subset was processed separately to prevent cross-contamination, with patient and healthy donor samples processed together. TCRB sequences were amplified from cDNA with the immunoSEQ multiplex PCR, producing 87-bp fragments spanning the CDR3 region. Sequencing of the amplicons was performed on the Illumina HiSeq platform. The published analysis was carried out like this. Synthetic template baselines were used to correct PCR bias computationally, reads within Hamming distance 2 were collapsed together, and singletons that could not be merged were discarded. Reads were aligned against IMGT to assign V, D and J genes, CDR3 length and insertions or deletions at six rearrangement sites. Within each subset, clonotype counts were normalized to sorted cell number, and only after that were true diversity and Gini coefficients computed with the tcR R package. The overlap coefficient, calculated on TCRB nucleotide sequences, was used to measure repertoire sharing. Out-of-frame TCRB sequences from naive cells were analyzed as a proxy for the pre-selection repertoire. TCRdb holds this immuneACCESS table with in-frame rearrangements only. Some clones are missing; in checked studies, unresolved V genes explain under half, and the rest has no known cause. Clone size and V and J calls were adopted from that table, with D and trimming inferred from the DNA. This sample gives about 250,000 clones in total; about 11% of them show up just once. Clones ranked in the top ten supply approximately 0.017% of the sample.

In its sample, this clone was seen a few times. It has no known antigen specificity. Base quality data are lacking; no much larger clone is found one base away. The germline V gene sets CDR1 to LGHNT and CDR2 to FRNRAP. Relative to germline, V is missing 1 base and J is missing 5 bases, with 7 bases of the junction outside any gene match. The CDR3 runs 15 amino acids, cysteine and phenylalanine included. The read is trimmed to its CDR3 DNA, 45 bases read in frame from base 1. This receptor was taken from a man aged 30 to 45 with type 1 diabetes. The chain is made from TRBV12-5 and TRBJ1-1, and 7 bases in between align with TRBD1. The specimen was naive CD4+ T cells from blood. What this sample's cell subset or site label stands for: true naive CD4+ T cells. The CDR3 reads CASGLGQGGRTEAFF. The sequence in DNA is TGTGCTAGTGGTTTGGGACAGGGTGGGAGGACTGAAGCTTTCTTT. Where the CDR3 stops, the reference TRBV12-5 and TRBJ1-1 genes take over; the full variable domain is DARVTQTPRHKVTEMGQEVTMRCQPILGHNTVFWYRQTMMQGLELLAYFRNRAPLDDSGMPKDRFSAEMPDATLATLKIQPSEPRDSAVYFCASGLGQGGRTEAFFGQGTRLTVV.